This is a list of T cell receptor beta chains from one sample in a study of shared clonotypes between healthy human individuals. Sequencing used immunoSEQ multiplex PCR; TCRdb keeps in-frame clones, though not all of them. Found here are 2.3 million or so clones, 90% to 95% of them singletons; the top ten hold roughly 0.36%. Sequencing used naive CD4+ T cells from PBMCs. Receptors originate from a young man in good health. Some clones in this sample may be carry-over from other donors' samples. The CDR3 runs from the conserved cysteine through the conserved F or W. A D gene is named only where the DNA matches it firmly. The size field is filled for only some rows; it gives once, few, many or a size class.

abundance | d_gene | j_gene | v_gene | CDR3aa | CDR3nt
NA | NA | TRBJ2-7 | TRBV20-1 | CSARAPAEQYF | TGCAGTGCTAGAGCCCCCGCCGAGCAGTACTTC
NA | NA | TRBJ2-2 | TRBV19 | CASSPWVNTGELFF | TGTGCCAGTAGTCCCTGGGTAAACACCGGGGAGCTGTTTTTT
NA | TRBD1 | TRBJ1-1 | TRBV29-1 | CSVEKPGQGANTEAFF | TGCAGCGTTGAAAAACCGGGACAGGGGGCGAACACTGAAGCTTTCTTT
NA | NA | TRBJ1-2 | TRBV6-1 | CASSVSAGYGYTF | TGTGCCAGCAGTGTTTCGGCGGGCTATGGCTACACCTTC
NA | NA | TRBJ1-3 | TRBV29-1 | CSVEDLRGSSGNTIYF | TGCAGCGTTGAAGATCTTCGGGGATCCTCTGGAAACACCATATATTTT
NA | TRBD1 | TRBJ2-7 | TRBV15 | CATSRDRGPEQYF | TGTGCCACCAGCAGAGACAGGGGGCCCGAGCAGTACTTC
NA | NA | TRBJ1-4 | TRBV9 | CASAPRGSDEKLFF | TGTGCCAGCGCACCTAGGGGTTCTGATGAAAAACTGTTTTTT
NA | NA | TRBJ1-5 | TRBV5-1 | CASSFDRRQTRIYYSNQPQHF | TGCGCCAGCAGCTTTGATCGAAGACAGACCAGAATATACTATAGCAATCAGCCCCAGCATTTT
NA | NA | TRBJ2-3 | TRBV27 | CASSPPAPDTQYF | TGTGCCAGCAGCCCTCCCGCCCCAGATACGCAGTATTTT
NA | NA | TRBJ1-3 | TRBV27 | CASTGTSTTSGNTIYF | TGTGCCAGCACGGGGACGTCGACGACCTCTGGAAACACCATATATTTT
NA | TRBD1 | TRBJ1-3 | TRBV4-1 | CASSREQGGGNTIYF | TGCGCCAGCAGTAGGGAACAGGGGGGAGGAAACACCATATATTTT
NA | NA | TRBJ2-7 | TRBV28 | CASSTPQHDRTYEQYF | TGTGCCAGCAGTACACCCCAACACGACAGGACCTACGAGCAGTACTTC
NA | TRBD2 | TRBJ2-3 | TRBV28 | CASQAGGITDTQYF | TGTGCCAGTCAAGCGGGAGGGATTACAGATACGCAGTATTTT
NA | NA | TRBJ1-2 | TRBV6-5 | CASSLGPPRSGYTF | TGTGCCAGCAGTTTAGGACCCCCGAGGAGTGGCTACACCTTC
NA | NA | TRBJ2-7 | TRBV10-2 | CASHTYDWGETYEQYF | TGCGCCAGCCACACCTATGATTGGGGCGAGACCTACGAGCAGTACTTC
NA | NA | TRBJ2-7 | TRBV5-5 | CASSTVGSREQYF | TGTGCCAGCAGCACGGTTGGGTCGAGAGAGCAGTACTTC
NA | NA | TRBJ1-2 | TRBV18 | CASSPTGDGVYGYTF | TGTGCCAGCTCACCTACGGGGGACGGAGTCTATGGCTACACCTTC
NA | NA | TRBJ1-5 | TRBV28 | CASSFFRQSNQPQHF | TGTGCCAGCAGTTTTTTCCGGCAGAGCAATCAGCCCCAGCATTTT
NA | TRBD1 | TRBJ1-1 | TRBV9 | CASSPQGQGATEAFF | TGTGCCAGCAGCCCCCAAGGACAGGGGGCTACTGAAGCTTTCTTT
once | TRBD2 | TRBJ2-1 | TRBV7-2 | CASSPEVGAGTYNEQFF | TGTGCCAGCAGCCCTGAAGTTGGAGCGGGGACCTACAATGAGCAGTTCTTC
NA | NA | TRBJ1-1 | TRBV28 | CASSHRSLGTEAFF | TGTGCCAGCAGTCACAGGTCTCTTGGCACTGAAGCTTTCTTT
NA | NA | TRBJ1-5 | TRBV2 | CASRSRIGGGNQPQHF | TGTGCCAGCAGGAGTCGGATAGGGGGTGGAAATCAGCCCCAGCATTTT
NA | NA | TRBJ2-7 | TRBV7-3 | CASSLIAGSPYEQYF | TGTGCCAGCAGCTTAATCGCGGGATCCCCCTACGAGCAGTACTTC
NA | NA | TRBJ2-3 | TRBV7-2 | CASSFGFGGTDTQYF | TGTGCCAGCAGCTTCGGGTTTGGGGGCACAGATACGCAGTATTTT
NA | TRBD2 | TRBJ2-7 | TRBV28 | CASRGSGRAGPEQYF | TGTGCCTCGAGGGGTAGCGGGAGGGCCGGCCCCGAGCAGTACTTC
NA | NA | TRBJ1-5 | TRBV6-5 | CASSYNSLQPQHF | TGTGCCAGCAGTTACAACAGTCTTCAGCCCCAGCATTTT
NA | NA | TRBJ2-5 | TRBV2 | CASSVGRQETQYF | TGTGCCAGCAGTGTAGGCAGGCAAGAGACCCAGTACTTC
NA | TRBD1 | TRBJ1-2 | TRBV19 | CASRDRAAHGYTF | TGTGCCAGCAGGGACAGGGCCGCCCATGGCTACACCTTC
once | NA | TRBJ2-2 | TRBV5-4 | CASSLGQNSNTGELFF | TGTGCCAGCAGCTTGGGACAGAACTCGAACACCGGGGAGCTGTTTTTT